This TCR beta chain was profiled in a study of T cell responses to AZD1222 COVID-19 vaccine. About the research overall: Second doses at about 4 or about 12 weeks were pooled. Overall study results and limits: Across spike, vaccine-associated CD4 TCRs were found, dominant at 160-218 and 743-854.

Produced via immunoSEQ multiplex PCR; TCRdb's table is partial and in-frame only. Here the sample spans 140,000 to 150,000 clones, 80% to 90% being singletons. Trimming shortened V by 4 bases and J by 6 bases, and 6 bases separated the two germline ends. CDR1 and CDR2 from the germline V gene are SGHTA and FQGNSA. The CDR3 consists of 11 residues. A word on this clone: As yet, its antigen is unknown.

The clonotype comes from an adult in good health. V and J are TRBV7-2 and TRBJ1-1; D is uncertain. The sample was peripheral blood, taken on day 0 of AZD1222 vaccination. This CDR3 is CASSSYSEAFF. CDR3 sequence (DNA): TGTGCCAGCAGCTCCTATTCTGAAGCTTTCTTT.